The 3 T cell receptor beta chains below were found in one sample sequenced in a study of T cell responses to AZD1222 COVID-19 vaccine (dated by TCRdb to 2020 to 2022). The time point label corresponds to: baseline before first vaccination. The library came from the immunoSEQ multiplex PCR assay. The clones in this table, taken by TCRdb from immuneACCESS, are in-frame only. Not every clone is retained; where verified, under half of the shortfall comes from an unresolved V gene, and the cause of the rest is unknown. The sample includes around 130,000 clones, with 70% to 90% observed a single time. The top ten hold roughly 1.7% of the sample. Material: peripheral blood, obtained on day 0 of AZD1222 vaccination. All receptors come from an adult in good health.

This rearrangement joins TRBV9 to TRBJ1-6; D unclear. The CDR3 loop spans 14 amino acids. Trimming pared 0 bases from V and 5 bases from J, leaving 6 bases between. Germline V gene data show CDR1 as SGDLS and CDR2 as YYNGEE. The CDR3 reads CASSVADDNSPLHF. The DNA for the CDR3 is TGTGCCAGCAGCGTAGCTGACGATAATTCACCCCTCCACTTT. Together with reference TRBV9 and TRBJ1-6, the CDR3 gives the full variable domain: DSGVTQTPKHLITATGQRVTLRCSPRSGDLSVYWYQQSLDQGLQFLIQYYNGEERAKGNILERFSAQQFPDLHSELNLSSLELGDSALYFCASSVADDNSPLHFGNGTRLTVT.

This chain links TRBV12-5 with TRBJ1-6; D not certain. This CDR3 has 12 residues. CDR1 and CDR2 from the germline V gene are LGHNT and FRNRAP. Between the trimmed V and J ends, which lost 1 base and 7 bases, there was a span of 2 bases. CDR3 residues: CASGLENSPLHF. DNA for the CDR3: TGTGCTAGTGGTTTGGAGAATTCACCCCTCCACTTT.

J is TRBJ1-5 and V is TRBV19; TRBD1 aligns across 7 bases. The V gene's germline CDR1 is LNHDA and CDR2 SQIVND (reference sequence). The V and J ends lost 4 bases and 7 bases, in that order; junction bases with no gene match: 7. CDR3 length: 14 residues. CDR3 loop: CASSTRQGEQPQHF. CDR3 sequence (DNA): TGTGCCAGTAGTACACGACAGGGAGAACAGCCCCAGCATTTT. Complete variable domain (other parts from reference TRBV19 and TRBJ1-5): DGGITQSPKYLFRKEGQNVTLSCEQNLNHDAMYWYRQDPGQGLRLIYYSQIVNDFQKGDIAEGYSVSREKKESFPLTVTSAQKNPTAFYLCASSTRQGEQPQHFGDGTRLSIL.